Sequencing of this T cell receptor beta chain was carried out in a study of shared clonotypes between healthy human individuals. Study as a whole: The donor pool was made up of a couple of women and a few men aged 18 to 49. Three plates each covered CD4 naive and memory; CD8 naive two, CD8 memory one. Study-wide points: Represented diversity, genetic and exposure-history alike, was limited by few donors.

Libraries were prepared by immunoSEQ multiplex PCR; TCRdb keeps only in-frame clonotypes and omits some of them. The data hold fewer than 1.6 million clones, with approximately 98.5% observed a single time. This clone was seen a single time. The antigen is undetermined. From germline, CDR1 is MDHEN and CDR2 SYDVKM. V was pared by 6 bases and J by 2 bases, with 10 bases of the junction left unmatched. The CDR3 is made up of 15 amino acids. This receptor was taken from a man younger than 45 in good health. Sequenced material: naive CD4+ T cells sorted from blood. Noted subset: CD45RA+ positively selected. V gene TRBV28 combines with J gene TRBJ2-7; 7 positions agree with TRBD1. The CDR3 loop is CASRPTGAITYEQYF. The CDR3 DNA follows: TGTGCCAGCAGACCAACAGGGGCTATAACCTACGAGCAGTACTTC. The variable domain in full, with the rest retrieved from reference TRBV28 and TRBJ2-7, is DVKVTQSSRYLVKRTGEKVFLECVQDMDHENMFWYRQDPGLGLRLIYFSYDVKMKEKGDIPEGYSVSREKKERFSLILESASTNQTSMYLCASRPTGAITYEQYFGPGTRLTVT.